This note documents a single T cell receptor (beta chain) sequence. Its specificity is not known. Being one base from a much bigger clone, this may be a read error. With 5 bases clipped from V and 6 bases from J, the junction kept 7 bases outside the gene matches. CDR1 is SGHVS and CDR2 is FQNEAQ in the germline V gene. The CDR3 spans 14 residues. CD8+CD57+ cell expansion had been shown by flow cytometry in patients chosen for sequencing. This entry belongs to a study of CD8+CD57+ T cells in acquired aplastic anemia. Whole-study context: Sorted CD4+ and CD8+ cells gave a mean 3.2 ug DNA, range about 0.17 to 27.4 ug.

For CDR3 and TCR beta VDJ profiling, genomic DNA was the template used. MiXCR, run by TCRdb on the reads, gives a single entry per CDR3 protein. The sample has some 120,000 distinct CDR3 sequences; less than 50% are singletons. Findings and limits, study-wide: Patient and control CD8+ Simpson's diversity was not significantly different. Patients and controls shared about 30 CD8+ CDR3 sequences.

Sequencing was carried out using sorted CD4+, CD8+, or CD8+CD57+ T cells (not recorded which) from PBMCs. The clonotype comes from a human donor with aplastic anemia. V gene TRBV7-8 combines with J gene TRBJ1-5, with 7 bases that match TRBD1. The CDR3 nucleotides read TGTGCCAGCAGCCCCTACAGGGGAAGTCAGCCCCAGCATTTT. Translation gives CASSPYRGSQPQHF.